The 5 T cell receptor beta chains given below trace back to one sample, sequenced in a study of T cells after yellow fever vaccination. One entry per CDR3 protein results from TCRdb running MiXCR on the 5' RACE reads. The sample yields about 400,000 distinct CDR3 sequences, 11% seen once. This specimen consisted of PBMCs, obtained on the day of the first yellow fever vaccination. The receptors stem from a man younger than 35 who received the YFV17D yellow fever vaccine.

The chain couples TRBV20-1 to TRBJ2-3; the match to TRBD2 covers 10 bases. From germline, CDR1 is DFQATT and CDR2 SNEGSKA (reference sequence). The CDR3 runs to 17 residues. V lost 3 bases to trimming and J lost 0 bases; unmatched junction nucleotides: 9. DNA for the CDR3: TGCAGTGCTAGCAGCTTAAGACTAGCGGGTAGCACAGATACGCAGTATTTT. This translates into CSASSLRLAGSTDTQYF.

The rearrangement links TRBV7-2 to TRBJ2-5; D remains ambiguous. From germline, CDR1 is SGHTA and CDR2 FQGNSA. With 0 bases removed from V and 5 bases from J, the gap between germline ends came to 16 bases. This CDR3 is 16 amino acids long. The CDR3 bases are TGTGCCAGCAGCTTAGCGGGTTTCACAGTCGGGGAGACCCAGTACTTC. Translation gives CASSLAGFTVGETQYF.

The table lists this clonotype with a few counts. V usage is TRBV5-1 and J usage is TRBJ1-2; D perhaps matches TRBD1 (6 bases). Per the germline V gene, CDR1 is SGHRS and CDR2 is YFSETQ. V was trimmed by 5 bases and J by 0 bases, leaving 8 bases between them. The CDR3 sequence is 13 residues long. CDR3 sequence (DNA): TGCGCCAGCAGTAGGGGGGCTAACTATGGCTACACCTTC. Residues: CASSRGANYGYTF. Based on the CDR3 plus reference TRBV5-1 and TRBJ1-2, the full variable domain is KAGVTQTPRYLIKTRGQQVTLSCSPISGHRSVSWYQQTPGQGLQFLFEYFSETQRNKGNFPGRFSGRQFSNSRSEMNVSTLELGDSALYLCASSRGANYGYTFGSGTRLTVV.

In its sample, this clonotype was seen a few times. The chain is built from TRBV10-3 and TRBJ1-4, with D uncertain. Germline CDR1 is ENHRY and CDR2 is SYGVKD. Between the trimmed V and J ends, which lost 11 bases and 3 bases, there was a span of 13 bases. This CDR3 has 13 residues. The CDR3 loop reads CASRSPANEKLFF. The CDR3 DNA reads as TGTGCCTCTAGATCACCAGCTAATGAAAAACTGTTTTTT.

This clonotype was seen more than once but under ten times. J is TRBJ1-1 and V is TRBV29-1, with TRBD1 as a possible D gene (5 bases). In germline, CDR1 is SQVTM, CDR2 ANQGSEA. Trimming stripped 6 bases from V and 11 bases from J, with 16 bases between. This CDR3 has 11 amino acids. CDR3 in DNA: TGCAGCGTGGCGACTGGGGGGTGGGCTTTCTTT. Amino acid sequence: CSVATGGWAFF.